Reported below is one TCR beta chain. The data were obtained in a study of blood T cell repertoires in COVID-19. Across the study: There were acute and convalescent COVID-19 samples, and they came from the United States, Italy and Spain. The cDNA or gDNA used as material had been derived from T cells, B-cell-depleted T cells, or PBMCs.

Authors' analysis steps: Amplification of reference gene primers provided the estimated nucleated cell counts. Sequenced by immunoSEQ multiplex PCR; TCRdb stores in-frame clones only, minus some. V and J calls and clone size follow that table, whereas D and trimming were derived from the DNA. The sample records tens of thousands of clones, approximately 85% being singletons. Germline lookup yields CDR1 SGHRS and CDR2 YFSETQ. Germline trimming cut 4 bases from V and 4 bases from J; bases unmatched to any gene: 5. This CDR3 has 15 residues. The chain carries TRBV5-1 and TRBJ2-5, with TRBD2 identical over 12 bases. The receptor was isolated from a human donor in a cohort sampled during active COVID-19. The sequenced sample was peripheral blood. CDR3 sequence reads: CASSPRTSGIETQYF. The CDR3 region has the DNA TGCGCCAGCAGCCCTCGGACTAGCGGGATAGAGACCCAGTACTTC.